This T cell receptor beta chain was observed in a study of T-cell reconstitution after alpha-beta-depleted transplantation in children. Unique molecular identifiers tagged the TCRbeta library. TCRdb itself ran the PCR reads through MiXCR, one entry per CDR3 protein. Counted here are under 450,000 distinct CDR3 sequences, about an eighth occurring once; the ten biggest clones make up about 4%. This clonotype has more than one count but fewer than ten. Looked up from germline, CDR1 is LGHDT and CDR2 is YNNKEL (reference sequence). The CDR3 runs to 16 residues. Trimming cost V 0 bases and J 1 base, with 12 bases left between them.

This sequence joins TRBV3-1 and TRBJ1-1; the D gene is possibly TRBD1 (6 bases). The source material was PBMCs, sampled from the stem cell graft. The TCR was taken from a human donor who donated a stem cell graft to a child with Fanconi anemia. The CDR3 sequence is CASSQEFWGRNTEAFF. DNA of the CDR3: TGTGCCAGCAGCCAAGAGTTTTGGGGGCGGAACACTGAAGCTTTCTTT.